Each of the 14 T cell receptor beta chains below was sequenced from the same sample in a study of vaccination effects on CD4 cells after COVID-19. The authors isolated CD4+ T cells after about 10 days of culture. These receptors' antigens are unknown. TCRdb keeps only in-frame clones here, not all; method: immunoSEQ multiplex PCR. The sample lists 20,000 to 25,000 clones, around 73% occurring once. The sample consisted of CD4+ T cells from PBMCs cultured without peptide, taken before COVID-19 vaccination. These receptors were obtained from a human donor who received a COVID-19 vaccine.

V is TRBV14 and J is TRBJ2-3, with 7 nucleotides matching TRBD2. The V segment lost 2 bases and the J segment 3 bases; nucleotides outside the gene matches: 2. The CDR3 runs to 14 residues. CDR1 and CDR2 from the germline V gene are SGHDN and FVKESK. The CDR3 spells CASSQTGRTDTQYF. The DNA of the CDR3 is TGTGCCAGCAGCCAAACCGGGAGGACAGATACGCAGTATTTT. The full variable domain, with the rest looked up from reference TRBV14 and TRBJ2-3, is EAGVTQFPSHSVIEKGQTVTLRCDPISGHDNLYWYRRVMGKEIKFLLHFVKESKQDESGMPNNRFLAERTGGTYSTLKVQPAELEDSGVYFCASSQTGRTDTQYFGPGTRLTVL.

CDR3 nucleotide sequence: TGTGCCACCAGCAGAGATAGAACAGGGAATTCACCCCTCCACTTT. As protein: CATSRDRTGNSPLHF. The chain uses TRBV15 and TRBJ1-6; a weak D match, TRBD1 (6 bases). The V and J ends lost 0 bases and 7 bases respectively, with 10 bases between them. This CDR3 has 15 residues. Per the germline V gene, CDR1 is LNHNV and CDR2 is YYDKDF (reference sequence). The variable domain in full, completed from reference TRBV15 and TRBJ1-6, reads DAMVIQNPRYQVTQFGKPVTLSCSQTLNHNVMYWYQQKSSQAPKLLFHYYDKDFNNEADTPDNFQSRRPNTSFCFLDIRSPGLGDTAMYLCATSRDRTGNSPLHFGNGTRLTVT.

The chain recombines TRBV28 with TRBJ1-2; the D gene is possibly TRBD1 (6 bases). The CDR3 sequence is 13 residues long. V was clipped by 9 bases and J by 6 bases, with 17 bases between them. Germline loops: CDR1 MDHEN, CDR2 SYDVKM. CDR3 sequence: CASTYRPGDGYTF. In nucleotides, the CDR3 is TGTGCCAGTACTTATAGGCCAGGGGATGGCTACACCTTC.

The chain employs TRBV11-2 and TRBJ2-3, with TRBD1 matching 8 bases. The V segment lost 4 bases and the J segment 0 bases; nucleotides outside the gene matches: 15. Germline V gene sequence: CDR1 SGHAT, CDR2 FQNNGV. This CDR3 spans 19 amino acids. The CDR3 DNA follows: TGTGCCAGCAGCTACAGGGGGTTGACTAGTCTGCCCAGCACAGATACGCAGTATTTT. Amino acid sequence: CASSYRGLTSLPSTDTQYF.

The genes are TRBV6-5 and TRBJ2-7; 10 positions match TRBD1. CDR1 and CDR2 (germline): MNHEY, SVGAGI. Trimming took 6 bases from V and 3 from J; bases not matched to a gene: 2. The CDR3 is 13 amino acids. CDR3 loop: CASRRDRGYEQYF. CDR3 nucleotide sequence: TGTGCCAGCAGACGGGACAGGGGCTACGAGCAGTACTTC.

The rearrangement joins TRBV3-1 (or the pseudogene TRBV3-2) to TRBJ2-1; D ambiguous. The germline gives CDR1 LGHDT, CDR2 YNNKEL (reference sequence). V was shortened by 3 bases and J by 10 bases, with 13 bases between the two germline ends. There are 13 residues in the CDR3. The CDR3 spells CASSQTRHQEQFF. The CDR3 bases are TGTGCCAGCAGCCAGACCAGACATCAGGAGCAGTTCTTC.

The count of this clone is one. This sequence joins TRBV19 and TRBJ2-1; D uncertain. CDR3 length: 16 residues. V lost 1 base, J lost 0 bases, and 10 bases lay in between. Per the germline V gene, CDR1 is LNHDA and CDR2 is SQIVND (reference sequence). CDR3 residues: CASSIGSWSSYNEQFF. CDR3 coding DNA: TGTGCCAGTAGTATAGGGAGTTGGAGCTCCTACAATGAGCAGTTCTTC.

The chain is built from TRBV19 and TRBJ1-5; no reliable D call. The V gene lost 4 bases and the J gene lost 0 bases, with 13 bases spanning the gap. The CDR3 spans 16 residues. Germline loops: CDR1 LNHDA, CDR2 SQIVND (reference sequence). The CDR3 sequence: CASSRGYHYSNQPQHF. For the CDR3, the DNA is TGTGCCAGTAGTAGAGGGTACCATTATAGCAATCAGCCCCAGCATTTT.

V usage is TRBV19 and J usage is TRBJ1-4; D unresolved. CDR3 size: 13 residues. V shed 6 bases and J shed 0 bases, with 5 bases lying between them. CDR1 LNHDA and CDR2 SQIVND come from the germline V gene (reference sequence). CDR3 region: CASRGTTNEKLFF. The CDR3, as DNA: TGTGCCAGTAGGGGGACAACTAATGAAAAACTGTTTTTT.

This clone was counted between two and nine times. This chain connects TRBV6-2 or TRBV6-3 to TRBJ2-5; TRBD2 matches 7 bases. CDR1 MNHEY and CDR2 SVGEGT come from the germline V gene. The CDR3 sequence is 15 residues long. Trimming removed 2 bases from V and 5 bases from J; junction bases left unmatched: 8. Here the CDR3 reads CASSYAGVRWETQYF. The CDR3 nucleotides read TGTGCCAGCAGTTACGCGGGAGTCCGTTGGGAGACCCAGTACTTC.

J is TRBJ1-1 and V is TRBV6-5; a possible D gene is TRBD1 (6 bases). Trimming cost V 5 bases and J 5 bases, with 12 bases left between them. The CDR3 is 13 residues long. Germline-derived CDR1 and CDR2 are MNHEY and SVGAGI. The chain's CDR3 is CASSKRGWTEAFF. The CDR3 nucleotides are TGTGCCAGCAGTAAGAGGGGGTGGACTGAAGCTTTCTTT.

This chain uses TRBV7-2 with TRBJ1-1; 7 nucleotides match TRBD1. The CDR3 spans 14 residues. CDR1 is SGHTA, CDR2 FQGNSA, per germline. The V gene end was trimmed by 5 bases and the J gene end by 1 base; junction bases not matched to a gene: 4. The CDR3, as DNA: TGTGCCAGCAGCCCGGGGACAGCGAACACTGAAGCTTTCTTT. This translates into CASSPGTANTEAFF. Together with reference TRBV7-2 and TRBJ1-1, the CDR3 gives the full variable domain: GAGVSQSPSNKVTEKGKDVELRCDPISGHTALYWYRQSLGQGLEFLIYFQGNSAPDKSGLPSDRFSAERTGGSVSTLTIQRTQQEDSAVYLCASSPGTANTEAFFGQGTRLTVV.

The CDR3 DNA follows: TGCGCCAGCAGCTTGGGAGGGACTAGCGGCTACGAGCAGTACTTC. The encoded protein is CASSLGGTSGYEQYF. The chain combines TRBV5-1 with TRBJ2-7, with TRBD2 identical over 11 bases. Germline CDR1 SGHRS, CDR2 YFSETQ. After removal of 0 bases from V and 3 bases from J, the junction contained 2 bases not matched to a gene. This CDR3 has 15 amino acids.

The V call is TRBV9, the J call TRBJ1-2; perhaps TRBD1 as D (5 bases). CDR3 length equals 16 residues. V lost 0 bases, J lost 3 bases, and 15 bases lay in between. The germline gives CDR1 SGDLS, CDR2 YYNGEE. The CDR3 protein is CASSVGPRDGYYGYTF. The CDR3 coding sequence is TGTGCCAGCAGCGTAGGTCCCCGGGACGGATACTATGGCTACACCTTC.